These 31 T cell receptor beta chains were sequenced from one sample in a study of blood T cells in healthy people across ages. Combining a sample-barcoded 5' primer with a J-beta primer mix, a second PCR ran for roughly 6 to 12 cycles. Via MiXCR, TCRdb re-called the 5' RACE reads, giving one row per CDR3 protein. The repertoire holds about 830,000 distinct CDR3 sequences, with approximately 67% as singletons. Sequences were obtained from blood. The receptors originated from a man aged 30 to 39 in good health.

This sequence joins TRBV6-2 or TRBV6-3 and TRBJ2-7; maybe TRBD2 (5 bases). The CDR3 is 13 amino acids. Trimming shortened V by 6 bases and J by 4 bases, and 13 bases separated the two germline ends. Per the germline V gene, CDR1 is MNHEY and CDR2 is SVGEGT. DNA for the CDR3: TGTGCCAGCAGCCGGATACTAGTATACGAGCAGTACTTC. This codes for CASSRILVYEQYF.

This clonotype was counted only a few times. This chain connects TRBV4-2 to TRBJ1-2, with TRBD1 matching over 8 bases. Germline V gene sequence: CDR1 LGHNA, CDR2 YNFKEQ. J gave up 3 bases and V 3 bases, and 9 bases lay outside the gene matches. This CDR3 spans 16 amino acids. CDR3 nucleotide sequence: TGTGCCAGCAGCCAGGGGGCCAGGGGGCAGGACTATGGCTACACCTTC. Its protein product is CASSQGARGQDYGYTF.

The chain uses TRBV6-5 and TRBJ1-4, with D perhaps matching TRBD1 (5 bases). V gave up 0 bases and J gave up 8 bases, with 19 bases separating them. The CDR3 is 17 residues long. CDR1 and CDR2 from the germline V gene are MNHEY and SVGAGI. The CDR3 DNA sequence: TGTGCCAGCAGTTACTCGATCGGGGACCCGAGGGGCGAAAAACTGTTTTTT. Translating gives CASSYSIGDPRGEKLFF.

The genes are TRBV29-1 and TRBJ2-1, with no clear D. V lost 5 bases and J lost 3, with 14 bases in between. There are 14 residues in the CDR3. Per the germline V gene, CDR1 is SQVTM and CDR2 is ANQGSEA. The DNA for the CDR3 is TGCAGCGTTAAAATTAGGCGAGGCTACAATGAGCAGTTCTTC. Translating gives CSVKIRRGYNEQFF.

V usage is TRBV6-5 and J usage is TRBJ2-3, with TRBD1 as a possible D gene (6 bases). CDR1 is MNHEY and CDR2 is SVGAGI in the germline V gene. V was shortened by 2 bases and J by 2 bases, with 14 bases between the two germline ends. CDR3 length: 16 amino acids. CDR3 loop: CASSYPGHSPTDTQYF. The CDR3 DNA sequence: TGTGCCAGCAGTTACCCGGGACATTCACCCACAGATACGCAGTATTTT.

The J gene is TRBJ2-1, the V gene TRBV13; possible D gene TRBD1, 5 bases. This CDR3 has 12 residues. Germline CDR1 is PRHDT and CDR2 is FYEKMQ (reference sequence). Trimming took off 5 bases at V and 8 bases at J, with 10 bases between the two ends. CDR3 sequence reads: CASSPRVDEQFF. The CDR3 DNA follows: TGTGCCAGCAGCCCCAGGGTAGATGAGCAGTTCTTC.

This clonotype has only a few counts. The chain couples TRBV6-2 or TRBV6-3 to TRBJ2-1; 9 nucleotides line up with TRBD2. V trimming: 4 bases; J trimming: 8 bases; junction bases outside the gene matches: 6. The CDR3 sequence is 14 residues long. Germline V gene data show CDR1 as MNHEY and CDR2 as SVGEGT. This CDR3 reads CASSFERGVDEQFF. The CDR3 DNA is TGTGCCAGCAGTTTCGAGCGGGGGGTGGATGAGCAGTTCTTC.

The chain is built from TRBV15 and TRBJ2-5; D is ambiguous. The CDR3 runs to 15 residues. The germline V gene encodes CDR1 LNHNV and CDR2 YYDKDF (reference sequence). V was pared by 0 bases and J by 1 base, with 9 bases between. In nucleotides, the CDR3 is TGTGCCACCAGCAGAGATATCGGGTCCCAAGAGACCCAGTACTTC. Its protein is CATSRDIGSQETQYF.

This clonotype was recorded a few times. V and J are TRBV7-2 and TRBJ1-5; D remains unclear. V was clipped by 1 base and J by 4 bases, with 8 bases between them. This CDR3 is built from 14 residues. Germline loops: CDR1 SGHTA, CDR2 FQGNSA. The CDR3: CASSLDYGNQPQHF. The DNA of the CDR3 is TGTGCCAGCAGCTTAGATTACGGAAATCAGCCCCAGCATTTT.

The J gene is TRBJ2-3, the V gene TRBV28; TRBD1 or TRBD2 may be the D gene (5 bases each). Looked up from germline, CDR1 is MDHEN and CDR2 is SYDVKM. V shed 4 bases and J shed 4 bases, with 18 bases lying between them. This CDR3 spans 16 amino acids. The CDR3, as DNA: TGTGCCAGCAGTTCCTTAGGGGCATTGAGGGCAGATACGCAGTATTTT. Translated, it gives CASSSLGALRADTQYF.

The chain couples TRBV28 to TRBJ2-1, with D uncertain. The germline gives CDR1 MDHEN, CDR2 SYDVKM. Trimming left V 6 bases short and J 9 bases short, with 6 bases between. CDR3 size: 10 residues. The CDR3 nucleotides are TGTGCCAGCAGGGGTCTTGAGCAGTTCTTC. Protein sequence: CASRGLEQFF.

The CDR3 DNA reads as TGCAGTGCCTCTCTCGGTAGCGGGGGCCCCTACAATGAGCAGTTCTTC. It is translated as CSASLGSGGPYNEQFF. The V and J genes are TRBV20-1 and TRBJ2-1; 9 positions match TRBD2. CDR3 length: 16 amino acids. J gave up 2 bases and V 6 bases, and 11 bases lay outside the gene matches. The germline CDR1 and CDR2 sequences are DFQATT and SNEGSKA (reference sequence).

The V and J genes are TRBV2 and TRBJ2-1; 9 bases map to TRBD1. CDR3 length: 13 amino acids. Germline CDR1 is SNHLY and CDR2 is FYNNEI. V was pared by 10 bases and J by 6 bases, with 7 bases of the junction left unmatched. The CDR3 loop reads CAKDRGFSNEQFF. The CDR3 bases are TGTGCCAAAGACAGGGGGTTTTCCAATGAGCAGTTCTTC. Full variable domain (missing parts from reference TRBV2 and TRBJ2-1): EPEVTQTPSHQVTQMGQEVILRCVPISNHLYFYWYRQILGQKVEFLVSFYNNEISEKSEIFDDQFSVERPDGSNFTLKIRSTKLEDSAMYFCAKDRGFSNEQFFGPGTRLTVL.

The chain uses TRBV20-1 and TRBJ2-5; no reliable D call. The J call may be in error: the DNA end matches TRBJ2-7 better. The germline CDR1 and CDR2 sequences are DFQATT and SNEGSKA (reference sequence). This CDR3 is 11 amino acids long. CDR3 residues: CSAAKAYEQYF. The CDR3 DNA is TGCAGTGCTGCGAAGGCGTACGAGCAGTACTTC.

The chain combines TRBV6-5 with TRBJ2-1; weak D call: TRBD2 (6 bases). CDR3 size: 18 residues. V lost 2 bases and J lost 7, with 24 bases in between. The V gene's germline CDR1 is MNHEY and CDR2 SVGAGI. CDR3 DNA: TGTGCCAGCAGTTACCCTCATACGGGGGACCAACGGAGGAATGAGCAGTTCTTC. Protein product: CASSYPHTGDQRRNEQFF.

The chain combines TRBV25-1 with TRBJ1-5; TRBD1 agrees at 7 bases. V shed 1 base and J 7 bases; nucleotides not matched to a gene: 4. Germline V gives CDR1 MGHDK, CDR2 SYGVNS. The CDR3 spans 14 residues. The CDR3 here is CASSEWAGGQPQHF. The DNA for the CDR3 is TGTGCCAGCAGTGAATGGGCAGGGGGGCAGCCCCAGCATTTT.

As for this clonotype: A single base separates this from a much larger clone, so it may be a read error. The J gene is TRBJ2-1, the V gene TRBV24-1; D might be TRBD1 (5 bases). Germline V gene data show CDR1 as KGHDR and CDR2 as SFDVKD. V lost 3 bases, J lost 5 bases, and 13 bases lay in between. The CDR3 runs to 15 residues. The CDR3: CATSDKQGRHNEQFF. The CDR3 DNA reads TGTGCCACCAGTGATAAGCAGGGTAGACACAATGAGCAGTTCTTC.

The genes are TRBV5-1 and TRBJ2-2; 9 bases line up with TRBD1. CDR1 and CDR2 from the germline V gene are SGHRS and YFSETQ. CDR3 length: 19 amino acids. Germline trimming cut 4 bases from V and 0 bases from J; bases unmatched to any gene: 13. The CDR3 here is CASSHWAGQGQSNTGELFF. CDR3 sequence (DNA): TGCGCCAGCAGCCATTGGGCGGGACAGGGACAATCGAACACCGGGGAGCTGTTTTTT.

To note about this clonotype: This may be a read error, as it is one base from a much larger clone. The J gene is TRBJ2-5, the V gene TRBV7-2; D not resolved. This CDR3 contains 14 residues. In germline, CDR1 is SGHTA, CDR2 FQGNSA. Trimming removed 5 bases from V and 2 bases from J, with 12 bases in between. The CDR3 reads CASSVNKGQETQYF. CDR3 nucleotides: TGTGCCAGCAGCGTGAATAAGGGTCAAGAGACCCAGTACTTC.

The table lists this clonotype with a count of one. The chain combines TRBV11-3 with TRBJ2-7; 7 bases align to TRBD1. Germline trimming cut 6 bases from V and 5 bases from J; bases unmatched to any gene: 7. This CDR3 is 13 amino acids long. Per germline, CDR1 SGHNT and CDR2 YENEEA. The CDR3 bases are TGTGCCAGCAGTGACGGGACAGTCGACGAGCAGTACTTC. This translates into CASSDGTVDEQYF.

The V gene is TRBV20-1, the J gene TRBJ1-5; TRBD1 might be the D (5 bases). The V end lost 8 bases, the J end lost 0 bases, and 11 bases lay between the germline ends. Germline-derived CDR1 and CDR2 are DFQATT and SNEGSKA (reference sequence). The CDR3 is 13 amino acids. The DNA of the CDR3 is TGCAGTATTAATCAGGGTAGCAATCAGCCCCAGCATTTT. It yields the protein CSINQGSNQPQHF.

The V gene is TRBV18, the J gene TRBJ2-4, with a possible D match to TRBD2 (6 bases). The J call may be incorrect, as the DNA end agrees better with TRBJ2-7. The CDR3 consists of 15 residues. Germline loops: CDR1 KGHSH, CDR2 LQKENI. The CDR3 protein is CASSASGTPSNEQYF. CDR3 nucleotides: TGTGCCAGCTCCGCTTCCGGGACTCCCTCGAACGAGCAGTACTTC.

Only a few counts were recorded for this clonotype. The J gene is TRBJ2-7, the V gene TRBV7-2; D is undetermined. The CDR3 consists of 12 residues. CDR1 SGHTA and CDR2 FQGNSA come from the germline V gene. The V end was cut by 0 bases, the J end by 5 bases, with 5 bases between. The CDR3, as DNA: TGTGCCAGCAGCTTAGCGACAAACGAGCAGTACTTC. This translates into CASSLATNEQYF.

Only a few counts were recorded for this clonotype. V usage is TRBV12-3 or TRBV12-4 and J usage is TRBJ2-7, with TRBD2 matching 7 bases. The V gene end was trimmed by 0 bases and the J gene end by 2 bases; junction bases not matched to a gene: 1. This CDR3 contains 14 residues. This chain's CDR3 is CASSLAAGAYEQYF. The DNA of the CDR3 is TGTGCCAGCAGTTTAGCGGCGGGGGCCTACGAGCAGTACTTC.

The rearrangement joins TRBV7-8 to TRBJ2-7; no clear D. This CDR3 region has 14 residues. V was cut by 2 bases and J by 7 bases, with 15 bases left in between. CDR1 and CDR2 from the germline V gene are SGHVS and FQNEAQ. The CDR3 loop reads CASSLRPLDGEQYF. The CDR3 DNA reads TGTGCCAGCAGCTTACGACCATTGGACGGGGAGCAGTACTTC.

There are a few counts of this clonotype. CDR3 sequence (DNA): TGTGCCACCAGCAGAGATGAGGGGGTTGGCAATCAGCCCCAGCATTTT. It encodes CATSRDEGVGNQPQHF. V and J are TRBV15 and TRBJ1-5, with D tentatively TRBD1 (6 bases). Looked up from germline, CDR1 is LNHNV and CDR2 is YYDKDF (reference sequence). The CDR3 is made up of 16 amino acids. With 0 bases removed from V and 2 bases from J, the gap between germline ends came to 11 bases.

V gene TRBV7-9 combines with J gene TRBJ2-7; D possibly corresponds to TRBD2 (6 bases). Germline loops: CDR1 SEHNR, CDR2 FQNEAQ (reference sequence). Trimming removed 0 bases from V and 6 bases from J, with 15 bases in between. The CDR3 is 15 residues long. The CDR3 sequence: CASSLAYGGPGEQYF. The CDR3, as DNA: TGTGCCAGCAGCTTAGCGTATGGAGGGCCGGGCGAGCAGTACTTC.

Only one count was recorded for this clonotype. The chain has TRBV24-1 and TRBJ2-7; D is perhaps TRBD1 (5 bases). Germline values: CDR1 KGHDR, CDR2 SFDVKD. V shed 2 bases and J shed 2 bases, with 12 bases lying between them. The CDR3 length is 15 residues. CDR3 sequence: CATSDSARQPYEQYF. The CDR3 DNA sequence: TGTGCCACCAGTGATTCCGCGAGACAGCCCTACGAGCAGTACTTC.

This clonotype has ten or more counts. V usage is TRBV7-2 and J usage is TRBJ2-1; maybe TRBD1 (5 bases). V lost 10 bases, J lost 7 bases, and 11 bases lay in between. CDR1 is SGHTA, CDR2 FQGNSA, per germline. The CDR3 runs 11 residues. The CDR3 sequence: CATRATNEQFF. The CDR3, as DNA: TGTGCCACCAGGGCAACAAATGAGCAGTTCTTC. The full variable domain, completed using reference TRBV7-2 and TRBJ2-1, is GAGVSQSPSNKVTEKGKDVELRCDPISGHTALYWYRQSLGQGLEFLIYFQGNSAPDKSGLPSDRFSAERTGGSVSTLTIQRTQQEDSAVYLCATRATNEQFFGPGTRLTVL.

This rearrangement joins TRBV20-1 to TRBJ1-4; 7 bases fit TRBD1. Germline assignment: CDR1 DFQATT and CDR2 SNEGSKA (reference sequence). V lost 2 bases and J lost 3; bases outside the gene matches: 9. There are 16 residues in the CDR3. Written as DNA, the CDR3 is TGCAGTGCTAGACTGGCCTATGGGACAGCTAATGAAAAACTGTTTTTT. Translating gives CSARLAYGTANEKLFF.

This clonotype was seen a few times. V usage is TRBV9 and J usage is TRBJ1-2, with D uncertain. Trimming took off 0 bases at V and 6 bases at J, with 6 bases between the two ends. This CDR3 is 12 amino acids long. CDR1 is SGDLS, CDR2 YYNGEE, per germline. The CDR3 DNA is TGTGCCAGCAGCGTAGGGACTGATGGCTACACCTTC. This encodes CASSVGTDGYTF. Full variable domain (rest looked up from reference TRBV9 and TRBJ1-2): DSGVTQTPKHLITATGQRVTLRCSPRSGDLSVYWYQQSLDQGLQFLIQYYNGEERAKGNILERFSAQQFPDLHSELNLSSLELGDSALYFCASSVGTDGYTFGSGTRLTVV.